This TCR beta chain was obtained from a study of cytomegalovirus exposure and HLA in healthy donors. The CDR3 spans 18 residues. Germline CDR1 PRHDT, CDR2 FYEKMQ (reference sequence). V shed 2 bases and J 6 bases; nucleotides not matched to a gene: 13. This table comes from immunoSEQ multiplex PCR, and its TCRdb copy is limited to in-frame clones, with some not included. The sample shows 130,000 to 150,000 clones, 85% to 90% of them seen only once. The chain links TRBV13 to TRBJ2-2; TRBD1 matches 9 bases. The TCR originated in a woman aged 25 to 45 in good health and CMV-seropositive. The source material was PBMCs. The CDR3 nucleotides read TGTGCCAGCAGCTTACGGTTGGGAAACAGGGGGCGCCCCGGGGAGCTGTTTTTT. It is translated as CASSLRLGNRGRPGELFF.